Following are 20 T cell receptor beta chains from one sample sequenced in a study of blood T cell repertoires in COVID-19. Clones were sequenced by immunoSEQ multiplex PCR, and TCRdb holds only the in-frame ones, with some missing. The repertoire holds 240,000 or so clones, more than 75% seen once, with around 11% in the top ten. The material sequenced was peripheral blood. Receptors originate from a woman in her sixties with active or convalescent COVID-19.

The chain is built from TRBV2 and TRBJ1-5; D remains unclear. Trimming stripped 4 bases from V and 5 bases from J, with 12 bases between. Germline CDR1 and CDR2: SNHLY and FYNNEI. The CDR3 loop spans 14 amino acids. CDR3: CASSGSGIYQPQHF. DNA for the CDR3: TGTGCCAGCAGTGGGTCCGGGATCTATCAGCCCCAGCATTTT.

CDR3 sequence: CASSLGSRETQYF. DNA for the CDR3: TGTGCCAGCAGCTTAGGCAGTCGAGAGACCCAGTACTTC. The chain recombines TRBV11-3 with TRBJ2-5, with D hard to call. The CDR3 spans 13 residues. V was shortened by 1 base and J by 4 bases, with 7 bases between the two germline ends. Germline V lookup: CDR1 SGHNT, CDR2 YENEEA.

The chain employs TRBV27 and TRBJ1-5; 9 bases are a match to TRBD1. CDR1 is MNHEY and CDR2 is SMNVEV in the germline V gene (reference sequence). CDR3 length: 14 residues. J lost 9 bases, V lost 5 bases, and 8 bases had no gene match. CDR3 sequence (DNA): TGTGCCAGCAGTGAGGGGGACAGGGTAGGGCCCCAGCATTTT. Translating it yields CASSEGDRVGPQHF.

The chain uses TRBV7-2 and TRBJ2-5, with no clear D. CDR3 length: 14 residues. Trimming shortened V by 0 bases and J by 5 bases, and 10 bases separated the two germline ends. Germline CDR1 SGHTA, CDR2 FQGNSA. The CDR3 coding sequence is TGTGCCAGCAGCTTAGCGTTTGCCGGGGAGACCCAGTACTTC. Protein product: CASSLAFAGETQYF.

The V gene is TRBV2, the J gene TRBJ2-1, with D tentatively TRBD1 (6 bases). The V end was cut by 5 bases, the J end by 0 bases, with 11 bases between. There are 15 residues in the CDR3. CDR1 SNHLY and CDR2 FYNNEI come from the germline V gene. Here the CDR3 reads CASSTGRGSYNEQFF. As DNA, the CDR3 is TGTGCCAGCAGTACAGGGCGAGGCTCCTACAATGAGCAGTTCTTC.

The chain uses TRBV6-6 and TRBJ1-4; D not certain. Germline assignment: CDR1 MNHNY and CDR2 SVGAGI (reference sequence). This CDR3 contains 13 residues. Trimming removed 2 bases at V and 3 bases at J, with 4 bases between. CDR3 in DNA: TGTGCCAGCAGTTACAGCGCTAATGAAAAACTGTTTTTT. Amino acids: CASSYSANEKLFF.

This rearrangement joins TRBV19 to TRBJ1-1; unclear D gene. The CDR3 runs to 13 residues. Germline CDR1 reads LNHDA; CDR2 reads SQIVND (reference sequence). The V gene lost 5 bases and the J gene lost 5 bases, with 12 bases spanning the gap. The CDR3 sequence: CASSSSTGTEAFF. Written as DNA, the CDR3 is TGTGCCAGTAGTTCATCCACGGGGACTGAAGCTTTCTTT.

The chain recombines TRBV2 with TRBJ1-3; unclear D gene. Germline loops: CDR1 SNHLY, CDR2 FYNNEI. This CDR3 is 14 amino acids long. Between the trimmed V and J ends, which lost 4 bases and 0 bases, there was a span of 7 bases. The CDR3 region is CASSGLISGNTIYF. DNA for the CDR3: TGTGCCAGCAGTGGCCTAATCTCTGGAAACACCATATATTTT.

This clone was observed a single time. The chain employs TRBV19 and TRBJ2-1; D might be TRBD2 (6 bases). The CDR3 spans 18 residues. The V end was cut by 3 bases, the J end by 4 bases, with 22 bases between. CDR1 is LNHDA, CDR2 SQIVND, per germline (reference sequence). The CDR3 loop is CASSMSVPGRSIYNEQFF. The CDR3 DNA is TGTGCCAGTAGTATGTCGGTTCCTGGGAGGAGTATATACAATGAGCAGTTCTTC.

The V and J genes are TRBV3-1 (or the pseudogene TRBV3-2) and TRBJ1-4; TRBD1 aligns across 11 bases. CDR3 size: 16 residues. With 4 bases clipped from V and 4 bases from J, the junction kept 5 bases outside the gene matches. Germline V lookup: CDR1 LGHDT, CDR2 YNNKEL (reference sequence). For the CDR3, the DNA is TGTGCCAGCAGCCTTCGGGGACAGGGGGGTAATGAAAAACTGTTTTTT. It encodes CASSLRGQGGNEKLFF.

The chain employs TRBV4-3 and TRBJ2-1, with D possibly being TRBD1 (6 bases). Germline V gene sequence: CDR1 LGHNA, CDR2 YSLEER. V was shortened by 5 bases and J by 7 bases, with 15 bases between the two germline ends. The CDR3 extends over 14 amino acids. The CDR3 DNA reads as TGCGCCAGCAGCGAGGGGGATTCGGTGAATGAGCAGTTCTTC. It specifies CASSEGDSVNEQFF.

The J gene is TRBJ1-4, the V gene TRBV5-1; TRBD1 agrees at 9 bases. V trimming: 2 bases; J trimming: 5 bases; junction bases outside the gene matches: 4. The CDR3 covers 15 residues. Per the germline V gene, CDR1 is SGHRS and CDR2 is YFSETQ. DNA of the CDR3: TGCGCCAGCAGCTTACAGGGGGCCGGGAATGAAAAACTGTTTTTT. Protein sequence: CASSLQGAGNEKLFF.

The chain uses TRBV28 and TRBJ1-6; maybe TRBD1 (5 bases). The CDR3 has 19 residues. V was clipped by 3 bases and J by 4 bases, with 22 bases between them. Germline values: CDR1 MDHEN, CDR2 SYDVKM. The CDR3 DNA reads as TGTGCCAGCAGTTTTCGGGGATATGGGTCCGGGGGATATAATTCACCCCTCCACTTT. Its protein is CASSFRGYGSGGYNSPLHF.

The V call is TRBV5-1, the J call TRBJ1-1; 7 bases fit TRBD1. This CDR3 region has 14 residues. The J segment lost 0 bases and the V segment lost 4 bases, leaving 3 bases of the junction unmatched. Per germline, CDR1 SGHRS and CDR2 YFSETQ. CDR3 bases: TGCGCCAGCAGCCCGGGACAGATGAACACTGAAGCTTTCTTT. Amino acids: CASSPGQMNTEAFF.

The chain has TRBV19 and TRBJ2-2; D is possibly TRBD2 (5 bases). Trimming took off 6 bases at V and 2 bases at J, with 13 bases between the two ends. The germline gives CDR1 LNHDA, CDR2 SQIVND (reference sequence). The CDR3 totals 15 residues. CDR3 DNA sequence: TGTGCCAGTAGCATAACACGGGGAAACACCGGGGAGCTGTTTTTT. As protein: CASSITRGNTGELFF.

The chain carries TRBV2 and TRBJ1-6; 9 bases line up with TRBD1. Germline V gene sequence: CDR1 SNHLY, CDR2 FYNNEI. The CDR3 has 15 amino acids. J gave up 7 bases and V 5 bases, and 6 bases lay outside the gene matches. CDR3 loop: CASSFETGGNSPLHF. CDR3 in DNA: TGTGCCAGCAGTTTTGAGACAGGGGGGAATTCACCCCTCCACTTT. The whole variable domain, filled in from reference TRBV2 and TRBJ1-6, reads EPEVTQTPSHQVTQMGQEVILRCVPISNHLYFYWYRQILGQKVEFLVSFYNNEISEKSEIFDDQFSVERPDGSNFTLKIRSTKLEDSAMYFCASSFETGGNSPLHFGNGTRLTVT.

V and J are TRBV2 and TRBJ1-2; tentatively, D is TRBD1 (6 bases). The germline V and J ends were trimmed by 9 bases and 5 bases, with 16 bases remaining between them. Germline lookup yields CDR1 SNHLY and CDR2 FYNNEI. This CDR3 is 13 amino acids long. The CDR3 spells CASNRALGYGYTF. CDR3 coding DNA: TGTGCCAGTAACAGGGCGCTAGGGTATGGCTACACCTTC.

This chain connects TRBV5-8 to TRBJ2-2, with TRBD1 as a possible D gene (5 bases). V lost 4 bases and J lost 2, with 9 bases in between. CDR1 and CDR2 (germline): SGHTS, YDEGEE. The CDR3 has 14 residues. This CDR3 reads CASSRTGNTGELFF. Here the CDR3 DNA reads TGTGCCAGCAGCCGCACAGGAAACACCGGGGAGCTGTTTTTT. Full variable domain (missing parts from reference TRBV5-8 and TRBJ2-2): EAGVTQSPTHLIKTRGQQATLRCSPISGHTSVYWYQQALGLGLQFLLWYDEGEERNRGNFPPRFSGRQFPNYSSELNVNALELEDSALYLCASSRTGNTGELFFGEGSRLTVL.

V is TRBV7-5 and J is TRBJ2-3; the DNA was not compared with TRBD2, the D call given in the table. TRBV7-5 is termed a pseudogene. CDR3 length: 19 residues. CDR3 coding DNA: TGTGCCAGAAGCTTATTTGGGGCGGGGGGGACATCTAGCACAGATACGCAGTATTTT. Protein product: CARSLFGAGGTSSTDTQYF.

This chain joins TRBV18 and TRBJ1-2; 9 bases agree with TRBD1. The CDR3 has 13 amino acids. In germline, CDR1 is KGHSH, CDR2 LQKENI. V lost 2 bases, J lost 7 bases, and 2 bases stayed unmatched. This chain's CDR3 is CASSPGTGIGYTF. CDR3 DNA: TGTGCCAGCTCACCAGGGACAGGGATTGGCTACACCTTC.